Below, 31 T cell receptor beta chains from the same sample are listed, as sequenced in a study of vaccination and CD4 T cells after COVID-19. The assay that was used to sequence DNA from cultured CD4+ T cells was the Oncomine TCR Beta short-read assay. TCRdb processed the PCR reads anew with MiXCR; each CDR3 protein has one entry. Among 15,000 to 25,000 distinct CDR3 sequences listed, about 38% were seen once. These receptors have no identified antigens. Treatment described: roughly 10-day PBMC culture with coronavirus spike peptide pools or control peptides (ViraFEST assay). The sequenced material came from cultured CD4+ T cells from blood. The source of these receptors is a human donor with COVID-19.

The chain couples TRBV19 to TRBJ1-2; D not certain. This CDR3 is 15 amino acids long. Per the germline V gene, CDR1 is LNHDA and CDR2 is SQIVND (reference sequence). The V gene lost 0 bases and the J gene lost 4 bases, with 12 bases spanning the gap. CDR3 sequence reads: CASSIEGALGYGYTF. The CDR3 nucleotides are TGTGCCAGTAGTATAGAGGGTGCGCTCGGCTATGGCTACACCTTC.

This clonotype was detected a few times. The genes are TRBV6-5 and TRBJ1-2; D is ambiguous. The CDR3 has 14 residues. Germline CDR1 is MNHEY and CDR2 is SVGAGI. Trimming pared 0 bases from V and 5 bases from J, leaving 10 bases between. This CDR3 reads CASSYSESSYGYTF. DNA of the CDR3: TGTGCCAGCAGTTACTCGGAATCATCGTATGGCTACACCTTC.

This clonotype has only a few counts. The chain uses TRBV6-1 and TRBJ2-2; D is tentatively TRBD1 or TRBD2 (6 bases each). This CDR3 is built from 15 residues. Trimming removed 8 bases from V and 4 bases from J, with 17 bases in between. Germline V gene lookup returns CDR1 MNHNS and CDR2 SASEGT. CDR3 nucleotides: TGTGCCAGCGGAGGAGGGGCAGGGGCCACCGGGGAGCTGTTTTTT. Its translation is CASGGGAGATGELFF.

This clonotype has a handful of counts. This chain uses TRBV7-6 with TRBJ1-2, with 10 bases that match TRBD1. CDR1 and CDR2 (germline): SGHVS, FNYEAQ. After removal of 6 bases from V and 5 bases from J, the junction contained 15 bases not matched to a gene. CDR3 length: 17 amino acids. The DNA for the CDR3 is TGTGCCAGCAGTCCCAAGGGGACAGGGGTGATTTGGTATGGCTACACCTTC. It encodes CASSPKGTGVIWYGYTF. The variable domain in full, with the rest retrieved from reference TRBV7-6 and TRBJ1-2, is GAGVSQSPRYKVTKRGQDVALRCDPISGHVSLYWYRQALGQGPEFLTYFNYEAQQDKSGLPNDRFSAERPEGSISTLTIQRTEQRDSAMYRCASSPKGTGVIWYGYTFGSGTRLTVV.

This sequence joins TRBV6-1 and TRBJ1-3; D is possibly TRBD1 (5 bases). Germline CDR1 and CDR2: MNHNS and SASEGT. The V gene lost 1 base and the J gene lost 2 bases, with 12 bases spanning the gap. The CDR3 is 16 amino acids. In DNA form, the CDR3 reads TGTGCCAGCAGTGAAGGTCGACAGACGGCTGGAAACACCATATATTTT. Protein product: CASSEGRQTAGNTIYF.

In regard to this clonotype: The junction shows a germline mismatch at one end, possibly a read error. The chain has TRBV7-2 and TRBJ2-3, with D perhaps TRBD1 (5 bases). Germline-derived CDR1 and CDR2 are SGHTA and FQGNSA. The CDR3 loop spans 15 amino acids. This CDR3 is CANSLAVRVPDTQYF. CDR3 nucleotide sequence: TGTGCCAACAGCTTAGCAGTCAGGGTTCCAGATACGCAGTATTTT.

The CDR3 coding sequence is TGCAGTGCCACGACTAGCGGGGGAGCAGATACGCAGTATTTT. Protein sequence: CSATTSGGADTQYF. The V and J genes are TRBV20-1 and TRBJ2-3; 12 positions agree with TRBD2. J was trimmed by 4 bases and V by 6 bases; bases with no gene match: 5. Germline lookup yields CDR1 DFQATT and CDR2 SNEGSKA (reference sequence). The CDR3 is 14 residues long.

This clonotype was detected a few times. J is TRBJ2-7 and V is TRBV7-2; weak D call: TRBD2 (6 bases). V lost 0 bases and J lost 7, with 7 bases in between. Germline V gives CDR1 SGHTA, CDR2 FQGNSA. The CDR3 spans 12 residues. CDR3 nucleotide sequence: TGTGCCAGCAGCTTAGCGGGACTTGAGCAGTACTTC. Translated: CASSLAGLEQYF.

CDR3 sequence (DNA): TGTGCCAGCAGTCTTCTTGGAAACACCGGGGAGCTGTTTTTT. Its translation is CASSLLGNTGELFF. V and J are TRBV6-1 and TRBJ2-2; D call uncertain. CDR3 length: 14 residues. Germline V gene data show CDR1 as MNHNS and CDR2 as SASEGT. Trimming removed 5 bases at V and 2 bases at J, with 9 bases between.

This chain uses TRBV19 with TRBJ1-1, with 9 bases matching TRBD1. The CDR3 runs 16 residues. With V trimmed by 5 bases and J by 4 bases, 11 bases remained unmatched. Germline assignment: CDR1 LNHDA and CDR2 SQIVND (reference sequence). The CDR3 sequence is CASSLTGGALGTEAFF. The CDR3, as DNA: TGTGCCAGTAGTTTAACAGGGGGCGCATTGGGCACTGAAGCTTTCTTT.

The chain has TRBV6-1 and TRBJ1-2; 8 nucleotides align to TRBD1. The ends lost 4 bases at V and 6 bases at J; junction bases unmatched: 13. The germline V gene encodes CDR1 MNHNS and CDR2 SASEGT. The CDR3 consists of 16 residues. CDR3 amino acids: CASSVRVGQGLDGYTF. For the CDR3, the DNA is TGTGCCAGCAGTGTTCGTGTAGGACAGGGACTAGATGGCTACACCTTC.

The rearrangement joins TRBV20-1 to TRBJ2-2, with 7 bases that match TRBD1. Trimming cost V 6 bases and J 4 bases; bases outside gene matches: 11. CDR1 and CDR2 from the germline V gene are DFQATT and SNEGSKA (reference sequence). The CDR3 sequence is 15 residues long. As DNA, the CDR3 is TGCAGTGCCCTCTCGGGACAGACTTCCACCGGGGAGCTGTTTTTT. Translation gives CSALSGQTSTGELFF.

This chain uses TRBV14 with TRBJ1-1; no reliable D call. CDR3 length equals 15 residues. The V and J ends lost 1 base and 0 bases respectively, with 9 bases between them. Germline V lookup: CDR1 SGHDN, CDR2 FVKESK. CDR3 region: CASSQAGALNTEAFF. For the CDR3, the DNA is TGTGCCAGCAGCCAAGCAGGAGCTTTGAACACTGAAGCTTTCTTT.

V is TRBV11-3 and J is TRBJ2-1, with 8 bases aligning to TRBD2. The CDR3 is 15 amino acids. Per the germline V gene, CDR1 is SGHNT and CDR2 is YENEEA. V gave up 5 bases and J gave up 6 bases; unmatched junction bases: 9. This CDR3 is CASSLNGGVLNEQFF. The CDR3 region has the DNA TGTGCCAGCAGCCTAAACGGGGGGGTTCTCAATGAGCAGTTCTTC.

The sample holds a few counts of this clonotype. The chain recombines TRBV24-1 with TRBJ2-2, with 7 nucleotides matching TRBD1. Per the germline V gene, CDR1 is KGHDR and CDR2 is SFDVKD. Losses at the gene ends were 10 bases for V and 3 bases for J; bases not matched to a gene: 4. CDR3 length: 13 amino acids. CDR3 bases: TGTGCCACAGGGACAGATTACACCGGGGAGCTGTTTTTT. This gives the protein CATGTDYTGELFF.

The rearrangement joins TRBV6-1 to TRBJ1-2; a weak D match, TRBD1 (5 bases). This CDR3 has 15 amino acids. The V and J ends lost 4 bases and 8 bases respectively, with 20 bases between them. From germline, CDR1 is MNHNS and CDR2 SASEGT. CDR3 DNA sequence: TGTGCCAGCAGTGCTAGGGGACGGTTCATATCCGGCTACACCTTC. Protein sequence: CASSARGRFISGYTF.

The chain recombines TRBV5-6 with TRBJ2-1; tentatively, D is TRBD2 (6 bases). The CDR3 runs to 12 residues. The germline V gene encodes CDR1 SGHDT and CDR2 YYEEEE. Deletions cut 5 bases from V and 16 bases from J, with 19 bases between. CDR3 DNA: TGTGCCAGCAGGCTGGGGGGAAGGACTCCCTTCTTC. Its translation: CASRLGGRTPFF.

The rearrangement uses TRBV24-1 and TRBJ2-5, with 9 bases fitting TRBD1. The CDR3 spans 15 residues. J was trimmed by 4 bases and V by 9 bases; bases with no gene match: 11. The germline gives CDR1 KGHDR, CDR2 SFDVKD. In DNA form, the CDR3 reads TGTGCCACCGGAGCCCGGGACAGGGTATCAGAGACCCAGTACTTC. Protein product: CATGARDRVSETQYF.

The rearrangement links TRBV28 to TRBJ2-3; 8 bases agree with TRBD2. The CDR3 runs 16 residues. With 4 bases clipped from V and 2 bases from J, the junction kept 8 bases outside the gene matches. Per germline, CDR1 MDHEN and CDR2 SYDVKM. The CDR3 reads CASSSHSGIPTDTQYF. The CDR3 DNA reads TGTGCCAGCAGTTCCCATAGCGGGATCCCCACAGATACGCAGTATTTT.

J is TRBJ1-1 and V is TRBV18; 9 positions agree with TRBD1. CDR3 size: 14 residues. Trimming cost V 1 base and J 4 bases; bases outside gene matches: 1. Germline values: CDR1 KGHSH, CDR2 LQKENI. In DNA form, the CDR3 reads TGTGCCAGCTCACCACTGGACAGGGGCACTGAAGCTTTCTTT. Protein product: CASSPLDRGTEAFF.

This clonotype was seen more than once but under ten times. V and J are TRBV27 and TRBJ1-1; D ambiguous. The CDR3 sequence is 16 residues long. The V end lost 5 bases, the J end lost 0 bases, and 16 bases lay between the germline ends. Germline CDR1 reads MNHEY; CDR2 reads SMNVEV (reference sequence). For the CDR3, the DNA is TGTGCCAGCAGTACCCGTATTGGGGTCATGAACACTGAAGCTTTCTTT. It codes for CASSTRIGVMNTEAFF.

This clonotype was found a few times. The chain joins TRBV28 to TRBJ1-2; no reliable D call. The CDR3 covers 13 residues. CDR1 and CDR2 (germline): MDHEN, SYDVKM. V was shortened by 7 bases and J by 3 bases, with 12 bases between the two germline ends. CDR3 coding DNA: TGTGCCAGCACCTTAAACGGATACTATGGCTACACCTTC. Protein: CASTLNGYYGYTF.

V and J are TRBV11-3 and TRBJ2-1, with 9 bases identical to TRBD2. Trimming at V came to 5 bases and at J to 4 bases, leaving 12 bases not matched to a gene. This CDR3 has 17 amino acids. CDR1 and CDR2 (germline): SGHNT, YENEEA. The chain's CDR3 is CASSRTQGSGGYNEQFF. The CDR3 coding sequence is TGTGCCAGCAGCCGCACGCAGGGGAGCGGGGGGTACAATGAGCAGTTCTTC.

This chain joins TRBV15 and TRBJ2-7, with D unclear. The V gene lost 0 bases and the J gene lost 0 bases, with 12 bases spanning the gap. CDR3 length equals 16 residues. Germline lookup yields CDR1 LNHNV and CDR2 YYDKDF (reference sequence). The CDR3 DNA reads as TGTGCCACCAGCAGAGATCAGAATCGTATCTCCTACGAGCAGTACTTC. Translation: CATSRDQNRISYEQYF. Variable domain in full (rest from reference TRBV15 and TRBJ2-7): DAMVIQNPRYQVTQFGKPVTLSCSQTLNHNVMYWYQQKSSQAPKLLFHYYDKDFNNEADTPDNFQSRRPNTSFCFLDIRSPGLGDTAMYLCATSRDQNRISYEQYFGPGTRLTVT.

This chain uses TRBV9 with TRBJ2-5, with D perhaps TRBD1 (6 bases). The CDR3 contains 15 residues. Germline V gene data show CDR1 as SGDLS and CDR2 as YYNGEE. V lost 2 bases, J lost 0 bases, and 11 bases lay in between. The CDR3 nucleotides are TGTGCCAGCAGCGTGCTGGGGGCGGACCAAGAGACCCAGTACTTC. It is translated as CASSVLGADQETQYF.

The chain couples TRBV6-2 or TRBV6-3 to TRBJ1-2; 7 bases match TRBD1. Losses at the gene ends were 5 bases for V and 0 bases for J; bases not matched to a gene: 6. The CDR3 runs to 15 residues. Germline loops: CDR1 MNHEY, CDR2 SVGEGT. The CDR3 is CASSQQGPANYGYTF. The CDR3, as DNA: TGTGCCAGCAGTCAACAGGGGCCAGCTAACTATGGCTACACCTTC.

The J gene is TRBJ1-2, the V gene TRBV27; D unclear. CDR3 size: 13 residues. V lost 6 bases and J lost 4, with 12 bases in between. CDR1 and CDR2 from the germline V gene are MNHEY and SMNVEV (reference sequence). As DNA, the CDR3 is TGTGCCAGCAGCGAGAGAGGGATCTATGGCTACACCTTC. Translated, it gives CASSERGIYGYTF.

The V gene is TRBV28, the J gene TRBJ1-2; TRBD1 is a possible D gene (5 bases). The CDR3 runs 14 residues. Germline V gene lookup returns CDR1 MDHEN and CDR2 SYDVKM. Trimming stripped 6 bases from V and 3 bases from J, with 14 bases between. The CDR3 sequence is CASSSGTAHYGYTF. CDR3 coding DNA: TGTGCCAGCAGCTCGGGGACCGCACACTATGGCTACACCTTC.

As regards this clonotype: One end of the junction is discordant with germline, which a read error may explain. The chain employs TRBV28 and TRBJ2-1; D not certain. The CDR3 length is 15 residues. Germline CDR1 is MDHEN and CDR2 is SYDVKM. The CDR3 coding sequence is TGTGCCAGCAGTTTTCTCGGAGAGCCCGGCGATGAGCGGTTCTTC. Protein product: CASSFLGEPGDERFF.

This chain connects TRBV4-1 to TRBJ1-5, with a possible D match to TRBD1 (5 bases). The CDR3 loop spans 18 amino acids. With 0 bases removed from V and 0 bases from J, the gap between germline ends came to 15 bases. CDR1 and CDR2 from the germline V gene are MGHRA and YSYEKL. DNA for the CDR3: TGCGCCAGCAGCCAAGATGTGGGACGGAGTTTTAGCAATCAGCCCCAGCATTTT. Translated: CASSQDVGRSFSNQPQHF.

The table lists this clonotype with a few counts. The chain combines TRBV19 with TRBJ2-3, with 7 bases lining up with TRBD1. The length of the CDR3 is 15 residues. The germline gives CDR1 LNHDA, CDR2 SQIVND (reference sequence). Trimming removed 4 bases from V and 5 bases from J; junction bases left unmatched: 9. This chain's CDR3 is CASSTEGGEVDTQYF. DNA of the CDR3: TGTGCCAGTAGTACCGAAGGGGGCGAGGTAGATACGCAGTATTTT. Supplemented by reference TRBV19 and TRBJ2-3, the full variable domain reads DGGITQSPKYLFRKEGQNVTLSCEQNLNHDAMYWYRQDPGQGLRLIYYSQIVNDFQKGDIAEGYSVSREKKESFPLTVTSAQKNPTAFYLCASSTEGGEVDTQYFGPGTRLTVL.